Listed here are 27 T cell receptor beta chains from one sample, sequenced in a study of CD8 T cells in Susac syndrome. Random hexamers primed reverse transcription of about 0.45 to 1 ug RNA. MiXCR, run by TCRdb on the immunoSEQ multiplex PCR reads, gives a single entry per CDR3 protein. Of some 180,000 distinct CDR3 sequences in the sample, roughly 94% are singletons; the top ten hold approximately 0.1%. The sequenced sample was CD4+ T cells from PBMCs. The receptors were gathered from a human donor in good health.

This clonotype was counted once. V usage is TRBV9 and J usage is TRBJ2-1; 8 bases match TRBD2. The CDR3 has 15 amino acids. From germline, CDR1 is SGDLS and CDR2 YYNGEE. V was clipped by 5 bases and J by 5 bases; unmatched bases: 9. The CDR3 loop is CASRAPGLVDNEQFF. For the CDR3, the DNA is TGTGCCAGCAGGGCGCCGGGACTAGTAGACAATGAGCAGTTCTTC.

The rearrangement joins TRBV6-5 to TRBJ2-2, with D perhaps given as TRBD1 or TRBD2 (5 bases each). In germline, CDR1 is MNHEY, CDR2 SVGAGI. Trimming removed 2 bases at V and 3 bases at J, with 7 bases between. The CDR3 is 14 residues long. Here the CDR3 DNA reads TGTGCCAGCAGTTACGGGACCGACACCGGGGAGCTGTTTTTT. This encodes CASSYGTDTGELFF.

The V gene is TRBV27, the J gene TRBJ2-3; D perhaps matches TRBD1 (6 bases). Trimming took 8 bases from V and 2 from J, leaving 14 bases between them. The CDR3 extends over 14 amino acids. Germline assignment: CDR1 MNHEY and CDR2 SMNVEV (reference sequence). The CDR3 sequence is CASRQGTFTDTQYF. The CDR3 nucleotides are TGTGCCAGCCGGCAGGGGACGTTCACAGATACGCAGTATTTT.

The genes are TRBV30 and TRBJ1-2; D is perhaps TRBD1 (5 bases). From germline, CDR1 is GTSNPN and CDR2 SVGIG (reference sequence). Trimming took 1 base from V and 6 from J, leaving 24 bases between them. The CDR3 loop spans 17 amino acids. CDR3 sequence (DNA): TGTGCCTGGAGTGCCCGGGACTGGAGGTCGAGGGGCCATGGCTACACCTTC. It is translated as CAWSARDWRSRGHGYTF. The variable domain in full, completed from reference TRBV30 and TRBJ1-2, reads SQTIHQWPATLVQPVGSPLSLECTVEGTSNPNLYWYRQAAGRGLQLLFYSVGIGQISSEVPQNLSASRPQDRQFILSSKKLLLSDSGFYLCAWSARDWRSRGHGYTFGSGTRLTVV.

This clonotype showed up just a few times. The DNA is omitted, as the CDR3 cannot be located on it reliably, and the CDR3 follows TCRdb's listing. The V and J genes are TRBV7-2 and TRBJ2-1; TRBD1 was called by the table and not checked on the DNA. Per the germline V gene, CDR1 is SGHTA and CDR2 is FQGNSA. 16 amino acids form the CDR3, both terminal residues included. This chain's CDR3 is CASSVATGTGFVSEFF.

The chain joins TRBV28 to TRBJ2-5, with 8 bases matching TRBD2. The length of the CDR3 is 16 residues. Germline lookup yields CDR1 MDHEN and CDR2 SYDVKM. Losses at the gene ends were 4 bases for V and 1 base for J; bases not matched to a gene: 8. The CDR3 protein is CASSYPSGGAQETQYF. The CDR3 DNA sequence: TGTGCCAGCAGTTACCCCTCCGGGGGGGCCCAAGAGACCCAGTACTTC.

The chain links TRBV6-5 to TRBJ2-1; 9 bases match TRBD2. The germline V gene encodes CDR1 MNHEY and CDR2 SVGAGI. This CDR3 region has 14 residues. V trimming: 5 bases; J trimming: 4 bases; junction bases outside the gene matches: 3. CDR3 coding DNA: TGTGCCAGCAGTGGGCTAGCGGGATACAATGAGCAGTTCTTC. Translating it yields CASSGLAGYNEQFF.

The chain recombines TRBV29-1 with TRBJ2-1; D tentatively reads TRBD1 or TRBD2 (5 bases each). V was trimmed by 4 bases and J by 4 bases, leaving 8 bases between them. There are 12 residues in the CDR3. Per the germline V gene, CDR1 is SQVTM and CDR2 is ANQGSEA. Here the CDR3 DNA reads TGCAGCGTTGGGGGGATTTACAATGAGCAGTTCTTC. It is translated as CSVGGIYNEQFF.

The chain carries TRBV30 and TRBJ2-1, with 9 bases fitting TRBD2. CDR1 and CDR2 (germline): GTSNPN, SVGIG (reference sequence). The CDR3 spans 14 residues. Germline trimming cut 4 bases from V and 4 bases from J; bases unmatched to any gene: 5. CDR3 amino acids: CAWNQRGVYNEQFF. The CDR3 nucleotides read TGTGCCTGGAATCAGCGGGGGGTATACAATGAGCAGTTCTTC.

This clonotype was counted a single time. The chain combines TRBV7-2 with TRBJ2-1; 7 bases are shared with TRBD2. This CDR3 contains 14 residues. V dropped 2 bases and J dropped 6; count of bases not matched to a gene: 4. The germline gives CDR1 SGHTA, CDR2 FQGNSA. This CDR3 is CASSLPGLFNEQFF. The CDR3 nucleotides are TGTGCCAGCAGCTTACCGGGACTATTCAATGAGCAGTTCTTC. The complete variable domain, with remaining parts taken from reference TRBV7-2 and TRBJ2-1, reads GAGVSQSPSNKVTEKGKDVELRCDPISGHTALYWYRQSLGQGLEFLIYFQGNSAPDKSGLPSDRFSAERTGGSVSTLTIQRTQQEDSAVYLCASSLPGLFNEQFFGPGTRLTVL.

A few counts support this clonotype. The chain couples TRBV7-7 to TRBJ2-2; D unresolved. Germline V gives CDR1 SSHAT, CDR2 FNYEAQ (reference sequence). The germline V and J ends were trimmed by 1 base and 0 bases, with 3 bases remaining between them. This CDR3 is built from 14 residues. The DNA of the CDR3 is TGTGCCAGCAGCTTAGTGGCGAACACCGGGGAGCTGTTTTTT. Translated: CASSLVANTGELFF.

A single count supports this clonotype. V is TRBV7-8 and J is TRBJ2-7, with D perhaps matching TRBD2 (5 bases). This CDR3 spans 14 amino acids. CDR1 and CDR2 (germline): SGHVS, FQNEAQ. Between the trimmed V and J ends, which lost 2 bases and 4 bases, there was a span of 12 bases. CDR3 nucleotides: TGTGCCAGCAGCTTAAGCGACTACCCATACGAGCAGTACTTC. This gives the protein CASSLSDYPYEQYF.

This chain uses TRBV30 with TRBJ1-5; unclear D gene. The V end lost 1 base, the J end lost 3 bases, and 4 bases lay between the germline ends. The CDR3 has 12 residues. In germline, CDR1 is GTSNPN, CDR2 SVGIG (reference sequence). The CDR3 loop is CAWSGNNQPQHF. CDR3 nucleotides: TGTGCCTGGAGTGGAAACAATCAGCCCCAGCATTTT.

The V and J genes are TRBV20-1 and TRBJ2-1, with TRBD2 matching over 14 bases. J lost 6 bases, V lost 5 bases, and 9 bases had no gene match. The germline V gene encodes CDR1 DFQATT and CDR2 SNEGSKA (reference sequence). This CDR3 spans 16 amino acids. CDR3 residues: CSAATGTSGSINEQFF. CDR3 coding DNA: TGCAGTGCTGCAACCGGGACTAGCGGGAGCATCAATGAGCAGTTCTTC.

The chain links TRBV20-1 to TRBJ2-7, with 10 bases fitting TRBD1. Trimming removed 5 bases from V and 7 bases from J; junction bases left unmatched: 14. Germline V gene data show CDR1 as DFQATT and CDR2 as SNEGSKA (reference sequence). CDR3 size: 15 residues. In nucleotides, the CDR3 is TGCAGTGCTTCCGCTTTCGGACAGGGGGTAGGGGAGCAGTACTTC. It translates to CSASAFGQGVGEQYF.

This chain uses TRBV28 with TRBJ2-3, with D unresolved. Germline CDR1 reads MDHEN; CDR2 reads SYDVKM. The CDR3 loop spans 14 amino acids. Trimming removed 4 bases at V and 1 base at J, with 9 bases between. CDR3 nucleotide sequence: TGTGCCAGCAGTTCCCCTATGGGCACAGATACGCAGTATTTT. This gives the protein CASSSPMGTDTQYF. Combining the CDR3 with reference TRBV28 and TRBJ2-3 gives the whole variable domain DVKVTQSSRYLVKRTGEKVFLECVQDMDHENMFWYRQDPGLGLRLIYFSYDVKMKEKGDIPEGYSVSREKKERFSLILESASTNQTSMYLCASSSPMGTDTQYFGPGTRLTVL.

The V call is TRBV2, the J call TRBJ2-2; D unclear. V was cut by 5 bases and J by 4 bases, with 8 bases left in between. This CDR3 is 13 amino acids long. Germline assignment: CDR1 SNHLY and CDR2 FYNNEI. The CDR3 loop is CASSFRLTGELFF. The CDR3 nucleotides read TGTGCCAGCAGTTTTCGACTCACCGGGGAGCTGTTTTTT.

The chain couples TRBV29-1 to TRBJ2-1; D is perhaps TRBD2 (5 bases). From germline, CDR1 is SQVTM and CDR2 ANQGSEA. Trimming took off 1 base at V and 0 bases at J, with 10 bases between the two ends. This CDR3 has 15 residues. CDR3 residues: CSVEAVGSSYNEQFF. In nucleotides, the CDR3 is TGCAGCGTTGAAGCGGTGGGGAGCTCCTACAATGAGCAGTTCTTC.

This clonotype was picked up one time. The chain has TRBV5-1 and TRBJ2-6; D is unresolved. The CDR3 totals 15 residues. Germline-derived CDR1 and CDR2 are SGHRS and YFSETQ. V was trimmed by 4 bases and J by 0 bases, leaving 8 bases between them. CDR3 bases: TGCGCCAGCAGCCCTGTAGTCTCTGGGGCCAACGTCCTGACTTTC. The encoded protein is CASSPVVSGANVLTF.

The J gene is TRBJ2-1, the V gene TRBV24-1; TRBD2 matches 11 bases. Germline V gene data show CDR1 as KGHDR and CDR2 as SFDVKD. With V trimmed by 9 bases and J by 4 bases, 13 bases remained unmatched. The CDR3 totals 17 residues. For the CDR3, the DNA is TGTGCCACCGGGGGCCATCAGACTAGCGGGGCGTACAATGAGCAGTTCTTC. Translation gives CATGGHQTSGAYNEQFF.

This chain joins TRBV11-3 and TRBJ1-2, with D uncertain. Trimming cost V 0 bases and J 5 bases, with 10 bases left between them. The CDR3 consists of 14 residues. CDR1 is SGHNT and CDR2 is YENEEA in the germline V gene. In nucleotides, the CDR3 is TGTGCCAGCAGCTTAGATCGTCGGATGTATGGCTACACCTTC. It codes for CASSLDRRMYGYTF.

The V gene is TRBV12-3 or TRBV12-4, the J gene TRBJ1-1, with 11 bases fitting TRBD1. Trimming at V came to 4 bases and at J to 5 bases, leaving 6 bases not matched to a gene. The CDR3 is made up of 15 amino acids. In DNA, the CDR3 is TGTGCCAGCAGTTCACTGGGACAGGGGGGGACTGAAGCTTTCTTT. Residues: CASSSLGQGGTEAFF.

The rearrangement uses TRBV27 and TRBJ2-3; D not resolved. Germline CDR1 MNHEY, CDR2 SMNVEV (reference sequence). The ends were cut back, 3 bases at V and 5 bases at J, with 6 bases in the middle. This CDR3 has 12 amino acids. CDR3 residues: CASSLKRDTQYF. The CDR3 bases are TGTGCCAGCAGTTTGAAGCGAGATACGCAGTATTTT.

V usage is TRBV9 and J usage is TRBJ2-3; 7 bases agree with TRBD1. V lost 5 bases, J lost 0 bases, and 3 bases stayed unmatched. Germline CDR1 is SGDLS and CDR2 is YYNGEE. This CDR3 contains 14 residues. Written as DNA, the CDR3 is TGTGCCAGCAGTGACAGGGATAGCACAGATACGCAGTATTTT. Its protein product is CASSDRDSTDTQYF.

The chain employs TRBV3-1 and TRBJ1-4, with 7 bases aligning to TRBD1. Germline CDR1 LGHDT, CDR2 YNNKEL (reference sequence). CDR3 length equals 15 residues. V gave up 5 bases and J gave up 5 bases; unmatched junction bases: 8. This chain's CDR3 is CASSNTGTANEKLFF. The DNA for the CDR3 is TGTGCCAGCAGCAACACCGGGACAGCAAATGAAAAACTGTTTTTT.

V usage is TRBV7-2 and J usage is TRBJ2-1, with a possible D match to TRBD1 (6 bases). V was clipped by 3 bases and J by 5 bases, with 11 bases between them. Germline V lookup: CDR1 SGHTA, CDR2 FQGNSA. This CDR3 is 14 amino acids long. In DNA, the CDR3 is TGTGCCAGCAGCTTCGGCAGGGGCCACAATGAGCAGTTCTTC. Translating it yields CASSFGRGHNEQFF.

The chain joins TRBV20-1 to TRBJ2-7, with 11 bases lining up with TRBD1. Germline V CDR1 and CDR2: DFQATT, SNEGSKA (reference sequence). The CDR3 spans 14 residues. V lost 6 bases and J lost 2; bases outside the gene matches: 6. The CDR3 sequence is CSAEKGQGAYEQYF. CDR3 sequence (DNA): TGCAGTGCAGAGAAGGGACAGGGGGCCTACGAGCAGTACTTC.